What follows describes a single T cell receptor (beta chain). Time point given: persistent/refractory GD, antithyroid drugs over 5 years with positive TRAb. Construction of the TCR library relied on RNA isolated from PBMCs. This entry comes from a study of regulatory T cells in long-lasting Graves disease. CDR3 regions were amplified by Arm-PCR using iRepertoire HTBI primers to build TCR beta libraries. TCRdb re-called the multiplex PCR reads through MiXCR, storing one row per CDR3 protein. The sample consists of approximately 380,000 distinct CDR3 sequences, more than 20% of them appearing once. Trimming removed 5 bases from V and 4 bases from J; junction bases left unmatched: 10. This CDR3 contains 16 residues. Per germline, CDR1 MNHEY and CDR2 SVGEGT.

The sequencing used peripheral blood mononuclear cells (PBMCs), collected when the disease was refractory, from a patient treated with antithyroid drugs. The sequence was obtained from a female donor with Graves disease. This sequence joins TRBV6-2 or TRBV6-3 and TRBJ2-1; the match to TRBD2 covers 8 bases. The CDR3 loop reads CASSEQAGVAYNEQFF. As DNA, the CDR3 is TGTGCCAGCAGTGAACAAGCGGGAGTAGCTTACAATGAGCAGTTCTTC.